This T cell receptor (beta chain) was obtained from a study of patients and donors after allogeneic stem cell transplantation. TCRdb used MiXCR to reprocess the RT-PCR reads, holding one entry per CDR3 protein. The table records about 960,000 distinct CDR3 sequences, about a sixth of them present only once. Per the germline V gene, CDR1 is MNHEY and CDR2 is SVGAGI. Trimming removed 2 bases at V and 4 bases at J, with 15 bases between. The CDR3 totals 16 residues. The rearrangement links TRBV6-5 to TRBJ1-3, with D possibly being TRBD1 (6 bases). The sequenced material came from blood, either unsorted or a sorted T cell fraction (not recorded which). The source is a human donor who was either an allogeneic HSCT recipient or a stem cell or donor lymphocyte infusion donor (not recorded which). It is not recorded whose cells these are; they may come from a transplant donor. The CDR3 bases are TGTGCCAGCAGTTACCATAAACAGGGCGGCGGAAACACCATATATTTT. Amino acids: CASSYHKQGGGNTIYF.